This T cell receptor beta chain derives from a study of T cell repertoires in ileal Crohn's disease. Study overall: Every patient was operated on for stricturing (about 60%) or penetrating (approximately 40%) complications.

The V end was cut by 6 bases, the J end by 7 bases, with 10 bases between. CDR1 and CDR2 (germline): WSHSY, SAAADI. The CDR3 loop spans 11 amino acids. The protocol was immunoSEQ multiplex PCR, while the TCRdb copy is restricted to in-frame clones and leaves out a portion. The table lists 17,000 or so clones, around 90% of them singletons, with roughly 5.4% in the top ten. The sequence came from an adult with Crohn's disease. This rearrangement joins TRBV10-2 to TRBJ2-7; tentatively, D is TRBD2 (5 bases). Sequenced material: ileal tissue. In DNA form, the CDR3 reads TGCGCCAGCAGCTCCCCGGGGGAGCAGTACTTC. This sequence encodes CASSSPGEQYF.